This is a list of T cell receptor beta chains from one sample in a study of cytomegalovirus exposure and HLA in healthy donors. TCRdb's copy holds only in-frame clones and misses some; the assay was immunoSEQ multiplex PCR. The sample has 150,000 to 200,000 clones, 80% to 90% seen once; the top ten hold about 2.1%. Specimen: PBMCs. Every receptor here comes from a woman aged 18-29 years in good health and CMV-seronegative. The CDR3 runs from the conserved cysteine through the conserved F or W. Each record gives: D gene, clone size, V gene, J gene, CDR3 DNA, CDR3 protein. The D gene is left open where the match is weak. Size tells how often a clone was seen (once, few, many) or the class of an expanded clone, and some rows leave it out.

NA	NA	TRBV5-1	TRBJ2-7	TGCGCCAGCAGCTCGGGAGTCAGCTACGAGCAGTACTTC	CASSSGVSYEQYF
NA	NA	TRBV6-1	TRBJ1-4	TGTGCCAGCGGAAGGCAGCGGCATGAAAAACTGTTTTTT	CASGRQRHEKLFF
TRBD1	NA	TRBV7-6	TRBJ2-5	TGTGCCAGCAGATCGGGACAGGCGGGGGAGACCCAGTACTTC	CASRSGQAGETQYF
TRBD2	NA	TRBV30	TRBJ2-2	TGTGCCTGGAGTGTAGGGCTAGCGGGAGAAGCGGGCGGGGAGCTGTTTTTT	CAWSVGLAGEAGGELFF
NA	NA	TRBV28	TRBJ2-7	TGTGCCAGCAGTTTTCAGAAGACAGCTCCCTACGAGCAGTACTTC	CASSFQKTAPYEQYF
NA	NA	TRBV30	TRBJ2-5	TGTGCCTGGAGTATGGCCGCCGAGACCCAGTACTTC	CAWSMAAETQYF
NA	NA	TRBV6-5	TRBJ1-2	TGTGCCAGCAGGATCGGCCAGGGGTTTTTGGGCTACACCTTC	CASRIGQGFLGYTF
NA	few	TRBV4-2	TRBJ2-4	TGTGCCAGCAGCCAAGATAGGACAACCCAAAACATTCAGTACTTC	CASSQDRTTQNIQYF
NA	NA	TRBV7-5	TRBJ2-3	TGTGCCAGAAGCTTTTTCGTTCTAGCGGGTCCCGGACTTAGCACAGATACGCAGTATTTT	CARSFFVLAGPGLSTDTQYF
NA	NA	TRBV29-1	TRBJ1-1	TGCAGCGTTGATTTAGCGATGAACACTGAAGCTTTCTTT	CSVDLAMNTEAFF
TRBD1	once	TRBV5-1	TRBJ2-7	TGCGCCAGCAGCCCGGCTCGCCGGGACAGGGGATTCTTCATGGGATACGAGCAGTACTTC	CASSPARRDRGFFMGYEQYF
NA	NA	TRBV11-2	TRBJ2-3	TGTGCCAGCAGCCCCCCCGCGTCAGATACGCAGTATTTT	CASSPPASDTQYF
NA	NA	TRBV10-3	TRBJ1-6	TGTGCCATCACGGTCGGGAAGGATAATTCACCCCTCCACTTT	CAITVGKDNSPLHF
TRBD1	NA	TRBV11-2	TRBJ1-3	TGTGCCAGCAGCTTACGGGGGACAGGGTCTGGAAACACCATATATTTT	CASSLRGTGSGNTIYF
NA	NA	TRBV15	TRBJ1-1	TGTGCCACCAGCAGCGGGGAGTCCCCACGCTTTGAAGCTTTCTTT	CATSSGESPRFEAFF
TRBD1	NA	TRBV7-8	TRBJ2-7	TGTGCCAGCAGCCAAGACAGGGGGGCCGAGCAGTACTTC	CASSQDRGAEQYF
TRBD1	NA	TRBV7-9	TRBJ2-5	TGTGCCAGCAGCCCGCCGTCCGGACAGGGTGAGACCCAGTACTTC	CASSPPSGQGETQYF
NA	NA	TRBV19	TRBJ2-2	TGTGCCAGTAGGACCCTTCGGGTGCACACCGGGGAGCTGTTTTTT	CASRTLRVHTGELFF
NA	NA	TRBV28	TRBJ1-1	TGTGCCAGCAGTTTAGGGGCGAACACTGAAGCTTTCTTT	CASSLGANTEAFF
TRBD1	NA	TRBV29-1	TRBJ2-1	TGCAGCGTAGTACAGGGGATTCCGAACAATGAGCAGTTCTTC	CSVVQGIPNNEQFF
TRBD1	NA	TRBV14	TRBJ1-4	TGTGCCAGCAGCCGCGACAGGGTAAATGAAAAACTGTTTTTT	CASSRDRVNEKLFF
NA	NA	TRBV7-9	TRBJ2-2	TGTGCCAGCACTATTACAGACCCCGATACCGGGGAGCTGTTTTTT	CASTITDPDTGELFF
NA	NA	TRBV11-2	TRBJ2-7	TGTGCCAGCACCTACTACGAGCAGTACTTC	CASTYYEQYF
TRBD1	NA	TRBV6-5	TRBJ2-7	TGTGCCAGCAGTCGACAGGGGTACGAGCAGTACTTC	CASSRQGYEQYF
TRBD2	NA	TRBV28	TRBJ2-7	TGTGCCAGCAATCTAGCGGGAGGGAGCTCCTACGAGCAGTACTTC	CASNLAGGSSYEQYF
TRBD1	NA	TRBV6-5	TRBJ2-1	TGTGCCAGCAGTTCTCCCCGGGACAGCGCCTACAATGAGCAGTTCTTC	CASSSPRDSAYNEQFF
NA	NA	TRBV5-1	TRBJ1-1	TGCGCCAGCAGCTTATTGGGGGGGCAGGACACTGAAGCTTTCTTT	CASSLLGGQDTEAFF
NA	NA	TRBV30	TRBJ2-7	TGTGCCTGGAGTAGCAGGGTCTACGAGCAGTACTTC	CAWSSRVYEQYF
NA	NA	TRBV11-2	TRBJ1-4	TGTGCCAGCAGCTTAGTCTTCGGGATTAATGAAAAACTGTTTTTT	CASSLVFGINEKLFF
TRBD1	NA	TRBV10-3	TRBJ1-2	TGTGCCATCAGGCCGACAGGGCGTGGCTACACCTTC	CAIRPTGRGYTF
TRBD2	NA	TRBV27	TRBJ2-7	TGTGCCAGCAGTTCCGGGACTAGTGTCCACGAGCAGTACTTC	CASSSGTSVHEQYF
NA	NA	TRBV5-6	TRBJ2-1	TGTGCCAGCAGCTTGGCCCAGAGGGTATGGGAGCAGTTCTTC	CASSLAQRVWEQFF
TRBD1	NA	TRBV6-1	TRBJ1-2	TGTGCCAGCAGAGTAGACAGGGTCGGCTACACCTTC	CASRVDRVGYTF
NA	NA	TRBV7-9	TRBJ1-6	TGTGCCAGCATGGGAGGGGCCAATTCACCCCTCCACTTT	CASMGGANSPLHF
NA	NA	TRBV27	TRBJ2-3	TGTGCCAGCAGTTTTTTAAGCACAGATACGCAGTATTTT	CASSFLSTDTQYF
NA	NA	TRBV28	TRBJ1-1	TGTGCCAGCAGTCGAGGAGCGGCTTTGAACACTGAGGCTTTCTTT	CASSRGAALNTEAFF
TRBD1	many	TRBV6-1	TRBJ1-4	TGTGCCAGCAGCCAAGGACAGGGATCTGAAAAACTGTTTTTT	CASSQGQGSEKLFF
NA	once	TRBV10-3	TRBJ2-3	TGTGCCAGCGCCTTTCGCGTAGAGGATACGCAGTATTTT	CASAFRVEDTQYF
TRBD2	NA	TRBV11-2	TRBJ2-3	TGTGCCAGCAGCTCGGCTGGACTAGGGCGCACAGATACGCAGTATTTT	CASSSAGLGRTDTQYF
TRBD2	once	TRBV27	TRBJ2-1	TGTGCCAGCAGTTTTTGGGGGGGGGATTACAATGAGCAGTTCTTC	CASSFWGGDYNEQFF
NA	NA	TRBV28	TRBJ2-7	TGTGCCAGCAACTCACCAGGGGCTCCTTTTGCCTACGAGCAGTACTTC	CASNSPGAPFAYEQYF
TRBD2	NA	TRBV6-4	TRBJ2-3	TGTGCCAGCAGTGACGCGGGAGGGCCCACAGATACGCAGTATTTT	CASSDAGGPTDTQYF